The next 11 T cell receptor beta chains were all read from a single sample in a study of response to subunit inactivated influenza vaccine. TCRdb redid the calling of the RT-PCR reads with MiXCR, one entry per CDR3 protein. The data contain under 800,000 distinct CDR3 sequences, about 15% of them singletons. The sequences come from PBMCs from blood, collected 14 to 15 days before vaccination. Receptors were obtained from a man aged 50 or older who received an inactivated influenza vaccine.

The genes are TRBV12-3 or TRBV12-4 and TRBJ2-7; either TRBD1 or TRBD2 may fit D (5 bases each). V gave up 6 bases and J gave up 7 bases, with 28 bases separating them. The CDR3 consists of 17 residues. CDR3 DNA: TGTGCCAGCAGCCCAGACGTGGGGGTCGACCCGTCGAGGGAGCAGTACTTC. Translation gives CASSPDVGVDPSREQYF.

This clonotype was observed a few times. The rearrangement uses TRBV5-1 and TRBJ2-1, with D hard to call. Per the germline V gene, CDR1 is SGHRS and CDR2 is YFSETQ. V lost 8 bases and J lost 3, with 12 bases in between. The length of the CDR3 is 13 residues. CDR3 loop: CARAVPYYNEQFF. The CDR3 DNA is TGCGCCAGGGCAGTACCCTACTACAATGAGCAGTTCTTC.

This clonotype has a handful of counts. This chain connects TRBV7-9 to TRBJ1-2; unclear D gene. CDR3 length: 13 residues. CDR1 is SEHNR and CDR2 is FQNEAQ in the germline V gene (reference sequence). Between the trimmed V and J ends, which lost 3 bases and 6 bases, there was a span of 11 bases. The CDR3 DNA is TGTGCCAGCAGCTTTACGGTGGTCGATGGCTACACCTTC. This translates into CASSFTVVDGYTF.

The chain links TRBV6-2 or TRBV6-3 to TRBJ2-5, with D unresolved. The CDR3 covers 13 residues. V shed 8 bases and J shed 2 bases, with 12 bases lying between them. Germline loops: CDR1 MNHEY, CDR2 SVGEGT. The CDR3 protein is CASVRSVQETQYF. The CDR3 nucleotides are TGTGCCAGCGTCCGGTCCGTTCAAGAGACCCAGTACTTC.

Only a few counts were recorded for this clonotype. V gene TRBV9 combines with J gene TRBJ2-6; no firm D call. This CDR3 is 16 amino acids long. Germline V gives CDR1 SGDLS, CDR2 YYNGEE. Trimming stripped 3 bases from V and 1 base from J, with 11 bases between. The CDR3 coding sequence is TGTGCCAGCAGCGCCTACGCAATGTCTGGGGCCAACGTCCTGACTTTC. Its protein product is CASSAYAMSGANVLTF.

This clonotype was observed a handful of times. V is TRBV4-2 and J is TRBJ2-7, with 11 positions matching TRBD2. The germline CDR1 and CDR2 sequences are LGHNA and YNFKEQ. The V gene end was trimmed by 4 bases and the J gene end by 2 bases; junction bases not matched to a gene: 19. CDR3 size: 20 residues. The CDR3 region has the DNA TGTGCCAGCAGCCCCCAAGGGCTAGCGGGGGGTTCATGGATACCCTACGAGCAGTACTTC. Encoded protein: CASSPQGLAGGSWIPYEQYF.

The rearrangement joins TRBV7-3 to TRBJ2-1; D is undetermined. Germline-derived CDR1 and CDR2 are SGHTA and FQGTGA. The CDR3 length is 14 residues. Trimming cost V 2 bases and J 6 bases, with 11 bases left between them. CDR3 sequence: CASSLGRYPNEQFF. CDR3 coding DNA: TGTGCCAGCAGCTTAGGGCGATATCCCAATGAGCAGTTCTTC.

The V call is TRBV12-3 or TRBV12-4, the J call TRBJ2-5; the D gene could be TRBD1 or TRBD2 (5 bases each). The CDR3 extends over 13 amino acids. The V end lost 0 bases, the J end lost 9 bases, and 11 bases lay between the germline ends. As DNA, the CDR3 is TGTGCCAGCAGTTTAGCCGTCCTGGGGGCCCAGTACTTC. Amino acids: CASSLAVLGAQYF.

The V and J genes are TRBV20-1 and TRBJ1-1; D remains ambiguous. The CDR3 is made up of 15 amino acids. V shed 5 bases and J shed 0 bases, with 16 bases lying between them. CDR1 and CDR2 (germline): DFQATT, SNEGSKA (reference sequence). The CDR3 reads CSAPRGLGVNTEAFF. The CDR3 DNA is TGCAGTGCTCCAAGAGGACTCGGGGTGAACACTGAAGCTTTCTTT.

This clonotype occurred a few times. V usage is TRBV2 and J usage is TRBJ2-3; 7 nucleotides match TRBD2. Germline CDR1 reads SNHLY; CDR2 reads FYNNEI. Trimming at V came to 7 bases and at J to 0 bases, leaving 10 bases not matched to a gene. The CDR3 loop spans 16 amino acids. Here the CDR3 reads CASNVGLAASTDTQYF. Written as DNA, the CDR3 is TGTGCCAGCAACGTAGGGCTAGCGGCTAGCACAGATACGCAGTATTTT.

The chain is built from TRBV29-1 and TRBJ2-1, with TRBD2 identical over 7 bases. The CDR3 spans 14 residues. Germline V lookup: CDR1 SQVTM, CDR2 ANQGSEA. J was trimmed by 4 bases and V by 6 bases; bases with no gene match: 9. The CDR3 sequence: CSVARDYFYNEQFF. CDR3 DNA sequence: TGCAGCGTCGCTAGGGACTATTTTTACAATGAGCAGTTCTTC.